This TCR beta chain derives from a study of blood T cell repertoires in COVID-19. Study at large: COVID-19 samples from acute and convalescent phases originated in the United States, Italy and Spain. Sample material is recorded as cDNA or gDNA derived from T cells, B-cell-depleted T cells, or PBMCs.

Germline CDR1 is SGHTA and CDR2 is FQGNSA. The CDR3 sequence is 15 residues long. Trimming pared 2 bases from V and 3 bases from J, leaving 11 bases between. Clones were sequenced by immunoSEQ multiplex PCR, and TCRdb holds only the in-frame ones, with some missing. The data show roughly 250,000 clones, with approximately 79% seen just once and approximately 4% held by the top ten. This chain links TRBV7-2 with TRBJ2-1; D ambiguous. The clonotype was recovered from a woman in her 40s with active or convalescent COVID-19. Sequencing was done on a sample of peripheral blood. The CDR3 loop is CASSLSTGFYNEQFF. The CDR3 bases are TGTGCCAGCAGCTTATCAACCGGGTTCTACAATGAGCAGTTCTTC.